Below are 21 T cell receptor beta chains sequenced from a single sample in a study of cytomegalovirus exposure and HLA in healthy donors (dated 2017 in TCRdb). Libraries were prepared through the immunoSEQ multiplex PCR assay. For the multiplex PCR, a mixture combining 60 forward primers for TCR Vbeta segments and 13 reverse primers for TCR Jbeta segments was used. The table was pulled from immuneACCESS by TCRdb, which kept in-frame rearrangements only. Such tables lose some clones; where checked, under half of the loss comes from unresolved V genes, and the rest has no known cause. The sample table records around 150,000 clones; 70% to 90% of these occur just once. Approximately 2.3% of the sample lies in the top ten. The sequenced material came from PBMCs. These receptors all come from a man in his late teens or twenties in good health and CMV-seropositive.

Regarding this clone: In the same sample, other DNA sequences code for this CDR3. The CDR3 coding sequence is TGTGCCAGCAGTGGAATAGGACAGGGGACCTACGAGCAGTACTTC. It codes for CASSGIGQGTYEQYF. The chain couples TRBV6-1 to TRBJ2-7, with TRBD1 identical over 9 bases. The CDR3 is 15 residues long. The trim removed 4 bases at V and 2 bases at J, leaving 6 bases unmatched. In germline, CDR1 is MNHNS, CDR2 SASEGT.

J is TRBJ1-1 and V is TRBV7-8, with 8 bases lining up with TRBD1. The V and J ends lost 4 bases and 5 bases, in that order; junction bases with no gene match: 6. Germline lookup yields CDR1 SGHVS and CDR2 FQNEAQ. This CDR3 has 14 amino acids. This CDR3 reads CASSSNRGWTEAFF. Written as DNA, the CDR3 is TGTGCCAGCAGCTCAAACAGGGGGTGGACTGAAGCTTTCTTT.

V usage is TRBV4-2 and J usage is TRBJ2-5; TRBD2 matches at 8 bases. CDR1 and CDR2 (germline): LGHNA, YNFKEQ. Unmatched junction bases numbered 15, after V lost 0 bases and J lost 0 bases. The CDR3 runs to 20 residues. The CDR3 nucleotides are TGTGCCAGCAGCCAAGAAGGAGGGGGTGGGCAGCGGGGGCACCAAGAGACCCAGTACTTC. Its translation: CASSQEGGGGQRGHQETQYF.

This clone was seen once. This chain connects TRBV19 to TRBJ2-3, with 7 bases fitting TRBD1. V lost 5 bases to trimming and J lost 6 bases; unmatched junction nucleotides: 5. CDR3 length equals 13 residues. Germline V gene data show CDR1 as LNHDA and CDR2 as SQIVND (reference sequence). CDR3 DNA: TGTGCCAGTAGTCTCTCGGGACAGGATACGCAGTATTTT. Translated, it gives CASSLSGQDTQYF.

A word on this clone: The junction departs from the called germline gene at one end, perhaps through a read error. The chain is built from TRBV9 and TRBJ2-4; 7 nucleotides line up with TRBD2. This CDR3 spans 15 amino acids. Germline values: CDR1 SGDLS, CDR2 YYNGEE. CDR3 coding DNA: TGTGCCAGCAGCGTAGGGGGAGGGACCAAAAACAGTCAGTACTTC. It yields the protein CASSVGGGTKNSQYF.

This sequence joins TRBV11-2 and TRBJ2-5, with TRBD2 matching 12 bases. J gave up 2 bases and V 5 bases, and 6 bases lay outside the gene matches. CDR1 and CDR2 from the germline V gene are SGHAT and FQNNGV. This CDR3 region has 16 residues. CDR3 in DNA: TGTGCCAGCAGCCCGGGGACTAGCGGGCTACAAGAGACCCAGTACTTC. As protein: CASSPGTSGLQETQYF.

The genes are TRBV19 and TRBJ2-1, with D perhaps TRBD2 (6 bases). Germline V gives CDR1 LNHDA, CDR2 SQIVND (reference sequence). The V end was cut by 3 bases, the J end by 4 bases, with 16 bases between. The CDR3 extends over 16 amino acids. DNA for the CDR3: TGTGCCAGTAGTATGCCTCCGGGGGAGTGGTACAATGAGCAGTTCTTC. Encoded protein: CASSMPPGEWYNEQFF.

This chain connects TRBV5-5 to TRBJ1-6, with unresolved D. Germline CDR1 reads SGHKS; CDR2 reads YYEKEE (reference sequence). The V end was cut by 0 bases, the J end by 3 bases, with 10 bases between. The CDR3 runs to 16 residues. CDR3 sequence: CASSLEERFYNSPLHF. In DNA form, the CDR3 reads TGTGCCAGCAGCTTGGAAGAGAGGTTCTATAATTCACCCCTCCACTTT.

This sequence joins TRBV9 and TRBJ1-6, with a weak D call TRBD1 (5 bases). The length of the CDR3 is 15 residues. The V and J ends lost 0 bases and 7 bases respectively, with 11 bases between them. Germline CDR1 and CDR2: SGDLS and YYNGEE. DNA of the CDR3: TGTGCCAGCAGCGTAGGGGGGGGTCCCAATTCACCCCTCCACTTT. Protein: CASSVGGGPNSPLHF.

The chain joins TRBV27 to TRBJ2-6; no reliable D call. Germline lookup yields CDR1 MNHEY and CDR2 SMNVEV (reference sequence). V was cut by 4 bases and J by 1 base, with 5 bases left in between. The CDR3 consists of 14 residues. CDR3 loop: CASSYSSGANVLTF. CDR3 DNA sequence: TGTGCCAGCAGTTACTCTTCTGGGGCCAACGTCCTGACTTTC.

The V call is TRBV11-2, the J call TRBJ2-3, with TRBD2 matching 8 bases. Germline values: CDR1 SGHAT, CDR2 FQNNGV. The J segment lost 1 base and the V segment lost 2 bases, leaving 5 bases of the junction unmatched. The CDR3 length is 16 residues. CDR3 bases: TGTGCCAGCAGCTTATCCAGCGGGGGCGGCACAGATACGCAGTATTTT. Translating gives CASSLSSGGGTDTQYF.

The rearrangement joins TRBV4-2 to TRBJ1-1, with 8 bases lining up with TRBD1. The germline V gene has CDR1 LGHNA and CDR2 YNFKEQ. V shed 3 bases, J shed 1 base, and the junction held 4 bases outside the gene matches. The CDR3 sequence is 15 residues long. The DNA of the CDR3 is TGTGCCAGCAGCCAGGACAGGGCTGAGAACACTGAAGCTTTCTTT. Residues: CASSQDRAENTEAFF.

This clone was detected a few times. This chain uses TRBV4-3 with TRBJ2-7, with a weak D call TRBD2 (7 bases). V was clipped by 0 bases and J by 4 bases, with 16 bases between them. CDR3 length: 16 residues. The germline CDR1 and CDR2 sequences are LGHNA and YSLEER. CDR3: CASSQDLGGGVYEQYF. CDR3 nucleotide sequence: TGCGCCAGCAGCCAAGATTTGGGGGGGGGCGTGTACGAGCAGTACTTC.

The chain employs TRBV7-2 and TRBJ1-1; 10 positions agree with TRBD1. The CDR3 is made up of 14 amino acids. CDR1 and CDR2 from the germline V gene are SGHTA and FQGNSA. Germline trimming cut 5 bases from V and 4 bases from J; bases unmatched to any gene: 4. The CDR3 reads CASSLRTGGTEAFF. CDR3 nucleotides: TGTGCCAGCAGCCTAAGGACAGGGGGCACTGAAGCTTTCTTT.

This chain's CDR3 is CASTHSGGEAQPQHF. As DNA, the CDR3 is TGTGCCAGCACCCACTCGGGGGGGGAAGCTCAGCCCCAGCATTTT. V and J are TRBV6-4 and TRBJ1-5, with D possibly TRBD1 on 5 matching bases. The CDR3 contains 15 residues. The V and J ends lost 7 bases and 6 bases respectively, with 19 bases between them. Germline CDR1 MRHNA, CDR2 SNTAGT.

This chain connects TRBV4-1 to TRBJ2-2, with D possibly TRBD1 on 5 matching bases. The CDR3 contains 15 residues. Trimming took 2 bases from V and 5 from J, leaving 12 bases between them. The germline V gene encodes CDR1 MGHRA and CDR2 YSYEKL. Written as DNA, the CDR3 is TGCGCCAGCAGCCAATGGACACTTCAAACCGGGGAGCTGTTTTTT. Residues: CASSQWTLQTGELFF.

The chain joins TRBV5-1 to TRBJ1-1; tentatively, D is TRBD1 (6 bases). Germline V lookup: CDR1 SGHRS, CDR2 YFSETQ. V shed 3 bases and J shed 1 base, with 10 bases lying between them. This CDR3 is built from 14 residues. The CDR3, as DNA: TGCGCCAGCAGCTCAGGACAGAAGAACACTGAAGCTTTCTTT. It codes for CASSSGQKNTEAFF.

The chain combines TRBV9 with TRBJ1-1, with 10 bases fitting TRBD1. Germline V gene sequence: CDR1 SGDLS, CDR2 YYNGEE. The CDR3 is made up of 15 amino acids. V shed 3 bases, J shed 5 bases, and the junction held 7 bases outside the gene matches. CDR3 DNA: TGTGCCAGCAGCGGAAGACAGGGGGCTCGAACTGAAGCTTTCTTT. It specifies CASSGRQGARTEAFF.

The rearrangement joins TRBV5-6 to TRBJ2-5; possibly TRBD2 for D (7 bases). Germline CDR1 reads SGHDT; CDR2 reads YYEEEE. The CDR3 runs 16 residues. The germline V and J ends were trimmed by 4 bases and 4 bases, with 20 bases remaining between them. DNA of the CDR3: TGTGCCAGCAGCCAGGAATTGGGGGGGCTGACAGAGACCCAGTACTTC. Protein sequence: CASSQELGGLTETQYF.

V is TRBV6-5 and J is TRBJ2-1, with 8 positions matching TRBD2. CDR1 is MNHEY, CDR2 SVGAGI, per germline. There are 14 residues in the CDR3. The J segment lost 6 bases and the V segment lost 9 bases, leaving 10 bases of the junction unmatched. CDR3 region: CASARSGGSNEQFF. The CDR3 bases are TGTGCCAGTGCTAGAAGCGGGGGTTCCAATGAGCAGTTCTTC.

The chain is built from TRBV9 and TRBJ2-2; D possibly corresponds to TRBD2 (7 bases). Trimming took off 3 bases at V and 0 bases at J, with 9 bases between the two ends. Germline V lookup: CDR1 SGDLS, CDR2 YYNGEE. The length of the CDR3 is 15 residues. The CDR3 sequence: CASSGRGPNTGELFF. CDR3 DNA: TGTGCCAGCAGCGGGCGGGGGCCGAACACCGGGGAGCTGTTTTTT.